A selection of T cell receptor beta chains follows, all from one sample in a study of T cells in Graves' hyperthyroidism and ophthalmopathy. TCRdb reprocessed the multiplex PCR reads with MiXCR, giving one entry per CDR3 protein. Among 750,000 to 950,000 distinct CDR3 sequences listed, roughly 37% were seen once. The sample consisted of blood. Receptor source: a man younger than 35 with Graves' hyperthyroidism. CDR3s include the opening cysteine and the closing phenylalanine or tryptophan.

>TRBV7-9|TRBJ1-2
CASAVEQASGYTF
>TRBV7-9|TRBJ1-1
CASSADGQNTEAFF
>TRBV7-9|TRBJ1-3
CASIRTGPGNTIYF
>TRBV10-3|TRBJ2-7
CAISEKGTSGNEQYF
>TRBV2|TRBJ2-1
CASSAPGYNEQFF
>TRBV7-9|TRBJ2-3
CASSFQTSTDTQYF
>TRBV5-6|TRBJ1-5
CASSFSGKPQHF
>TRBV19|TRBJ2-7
CARLEVGYEQYF
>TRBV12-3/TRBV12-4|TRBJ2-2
CASSLLSGRTGELFF
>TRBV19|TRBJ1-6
CAWNWGLDSPLHF
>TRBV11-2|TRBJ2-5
CASSHPALLNIGETQYF
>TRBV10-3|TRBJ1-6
CAISVGGTANNSPLHF
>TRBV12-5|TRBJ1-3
CASGVPFGNTIYF
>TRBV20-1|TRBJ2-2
CSVPTSGGAGELFF
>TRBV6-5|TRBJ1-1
CASSTLQGTEAFF
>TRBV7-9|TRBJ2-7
CASRHGTGSYEQYF
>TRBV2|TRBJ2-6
CASSDGLAGNTGANVLTF